Sequencing of this TCR beta chain was carried out in a study of shared clonotypes between healthy human individuals (dated by TCRdb to the early 2020s). For the wider study: A few men and a couple of women, aged 18 to 49 years, made up the cohort. For each donor, three plates each were used for CD4 naive and CD4 memory, two plates were used for CD8 naive, and one plate was used for CD8 memory. Per donor, leukapheresis produced somewhere between about 0.8 and 9 billion PBMCs. To increase sequencing depth and limit assay-specific biases, TCR repertoire library preparation and sequencing were carried out by different laboratories using diverse techniques. To estimate repertoire size and how much clonotypes are shared between individuals, the study performed deep sequencing of blood TCR repertoires from five healthy adults.

Donors were healthy HIV-negative adults with no recently reported acute infections or vaccinations. Only Caucasian adults living in Nashville, Tennessee, USA were represented among the donors. CD4+ T cells were enriched by magnetic negative selection, after which naive cells were positively selected on CD45RA and the negative fraction was taken as the memory subset. After blood collection by leukapheresis, PBMCs were isolated using Ficoll-Histopaque density gradient centrifugation and then cryopreserved in the vapor phase of liquid nitrogen. Analytical flow cytometry was used to check the purity and quantity of every magnetically sorted T cell population. Genomic DNA was isolated from each sorted fraction and quantified by UV absorbance on a Nanodrop 2000c. About this clone: No antigen is known for it. No base quality values were provided; no much bigger clone lies one nucleotide off.

Using the deep immunoSEQ assay, TCR CDR3 regions were amplified from genomic DNA by multiplex PCR. Extracted genomic DNA from each cell subset was distributed evenly across all wells of several immunoSEQ 96-well plates, and each plate was treated as a replicate. For sorted subsets, around 200 ng genomic DNA, equal to 30,000 to 35,000 T cell genomes, was loaded into each replicate PCR. The purified libraries were quantified using a Qubit 3.0 fluorometer, sized with a Bioanalyzer 2100, and then quantified again using the KAPA Library Quantification kit. Every immunoSEQ 96-well plate was sequenced on a dedicated single-read 150-cycle Illumina NextSeq 550 flow cell. Concerning the study's data processing: The immunoSEQ output contained only junctional sequences without quality scores, so filtering could not match that applied to full-length reads. To assign V/J genes and CDR3, sequences were annotated against IMGT germline references using PyIR, a Python wrapper for IgBLAST v1.9. Reads with weak V/J assignments (E-value above 1e-6), missing CDR3, stop codons, out-of-frame junctions, or ambiguous translated residues were removed. A V3J clonotype was defined by an identical inferred V gene, J gene, and CDR3 amino acid sequence. The percentage overlap between two repertoires was calculated by dividing the number of shared unique clonotypes by the size of the smaller repertoire. Repertoire richness was assessed with RTK rarefaction, the Chao1 estimator, and Recon v2.1 estimates of unobserved clonotypes. OLGA was used to compute generation probabilities for all TCRbeta clonotypes that the gDNA method yielded from a few donors. TCRdb obtained this table from immuneACCESS and retained in-frame rearrangements with V and J assigned. These tables miss some clones; where compared with another copy, unresolved V genes account for less than half of the shortfall, and the remainder is unexplained. V and J calls and clone size follow that table, whereas D and trimming were derived from the DNA. This sample gives around 700,000 clones in total; less than 80% of them show up just once. About 1.8% of the sample lies in the top ten.

The CDR3, cysteine through phenylalanine, is 13 amino acids long. The DNA shown is the 39-base CDR3, in frame from base 1. Trimming removed 6 bases from V and 7 bases from J, leaving 16 bases between the germline ends. CDR1 and CDR2 were assigned from the germline V gene as ENHRY and SYGVKD. What the study reported, not specific to this receptor: Estimated clonotype richness was generally larger for naive than for memory subsets. Pairwise subsampling indicated that sequencing depth was expected to affect the degree of clonotype sharing among donors. Only blood was sampled, and tissue TCR repertoires likely differ from those in blood. Incomplete sequencing was indicated by rarefaction of sorted-subset datasets, despite the large sequencing depth. Compared with non-shared clonotypes, clonotypes shared by all four sorted-subset donors had higher generation probabilities. Approximately 4.8% of naive CD4, around 4% of naive CD8, roughly 2.4% of memory CD4, and more than 0.35% of memory CD8 clonotypes were shared across several donors. The small number of donors limited the genetic and exposure-history diversity represented.

Recombination connected TRBV10-3 to TRBJ2-7, with the D gene uncertain. The clonotype was recovered from a woman aged 30 to 39 in good health. The material sequenced was memory CD4+ T cells sorted from blood. Read against the paper, the sample's cell subset or site label means: CD45RA-negative fraction. The DNA is TGTGCCATCAGGGCCCACGGTCCTAAAGAGCAGTACTTC. It translates as CAIRAHGPKEQYF.